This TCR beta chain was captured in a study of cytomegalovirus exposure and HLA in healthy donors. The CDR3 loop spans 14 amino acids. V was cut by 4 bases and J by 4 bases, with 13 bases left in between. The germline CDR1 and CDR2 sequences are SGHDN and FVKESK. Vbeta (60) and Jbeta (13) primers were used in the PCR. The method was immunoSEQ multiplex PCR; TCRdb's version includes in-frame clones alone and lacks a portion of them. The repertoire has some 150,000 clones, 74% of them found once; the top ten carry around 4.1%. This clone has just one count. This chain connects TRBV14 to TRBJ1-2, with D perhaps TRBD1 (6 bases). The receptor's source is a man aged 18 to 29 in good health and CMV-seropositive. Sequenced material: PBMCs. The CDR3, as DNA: TGTGCCAGCAGCCGGGACAATGTTGGCTATGGCTACACCTTC. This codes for CASSRDNVGYGYTF.